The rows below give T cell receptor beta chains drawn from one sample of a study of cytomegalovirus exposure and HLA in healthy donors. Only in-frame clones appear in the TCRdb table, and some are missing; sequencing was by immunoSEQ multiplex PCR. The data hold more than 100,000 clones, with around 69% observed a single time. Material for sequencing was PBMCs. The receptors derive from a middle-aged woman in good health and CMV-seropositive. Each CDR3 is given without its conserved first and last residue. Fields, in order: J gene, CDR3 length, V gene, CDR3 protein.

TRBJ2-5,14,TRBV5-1,ASSLSSGGPQETQY
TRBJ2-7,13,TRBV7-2,ASSASGGSSYEQY
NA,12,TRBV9,ASSVGQGGYEQY
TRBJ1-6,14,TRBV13,ASSSGAGAKRSPLH
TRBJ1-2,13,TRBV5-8,ASSPTGTANYGYT
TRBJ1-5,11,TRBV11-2,ASSLSVNQPQH
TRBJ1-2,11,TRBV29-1,SVIQAGVYGYT
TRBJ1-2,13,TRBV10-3,AISESGQGARGYT
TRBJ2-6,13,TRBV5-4,ASSLQGSGANVLT
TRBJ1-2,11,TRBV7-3,ASSSLTGLGYT
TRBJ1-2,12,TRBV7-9,ASSLDRRFYGYT
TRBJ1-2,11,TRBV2,ASEPQVNYGYT
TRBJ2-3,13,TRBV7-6,ASSFSGQDTDTQY
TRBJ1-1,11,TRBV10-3,AIRGQGNTEAF
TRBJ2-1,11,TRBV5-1,ASSSGGRLEQF
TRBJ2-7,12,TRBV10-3,AISETGQGDEQY
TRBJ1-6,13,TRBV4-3,ASSQVSSYNSPLH
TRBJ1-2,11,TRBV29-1,SVVSTIVRGYT
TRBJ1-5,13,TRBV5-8,ASSLTGTGRQPQH
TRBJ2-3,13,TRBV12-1,ASSFANRDTDTQY
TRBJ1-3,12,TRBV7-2,ASSATGPGNTIY
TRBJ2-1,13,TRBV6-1,ASSVRQLSGNEQF
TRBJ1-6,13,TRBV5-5,ASSLLRGENSPLH
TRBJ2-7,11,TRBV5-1,ASSFGQNYEQY
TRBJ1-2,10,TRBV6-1,ASSEVYFRPL
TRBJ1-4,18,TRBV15,ATSRGTWTGGRDRNEKLF
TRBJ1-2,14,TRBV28,ASRGGLGQSNYGYT
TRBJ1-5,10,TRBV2,ASSSRYQPQH
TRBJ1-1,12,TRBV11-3,ASSLRGSGTEAF